These T cell receptor beta chains were read from a single sample in a study of T cells in Graves' hyperthyroidism and ophthalmopathy. TCRdb redid the calling of the multiplex PCR reads with MiXCR, one entry per CDR3 protein. The sample carries over 250,000 distinct CDR3 sequences, approximately 13% recorded once. Specimen: blood. These receptors all come from a woman aged 40 to 55 with Graves' ophthalmopathy. CDR3s include the opening cysteine and the closing phenylalanine or tryptophan. D genes are given only for firm matches. Expanded clones get a size class; other rows say once, few or many, or leave the size out.

TRBJ2-7 | TRBV5-5 | - | few | TGTGCCAGCAGCTTTTCGTTTCAGGGATCCGAGCAGTACTTC | CASSFSFQGSEQYF
TRBJ2-1 | TRBV4-2 | - | many | TGTGCCAGCAGCCAAGACGGGAGCCCCTACAATGAGCAGTTCTTC | CASSQDGSPYNEQFF
TRBJ2-1 | TRBV20-1 | - | many | TGCAGTGCTAGGGAGGAAAGCTCCTACAATGAGCAGTTCTTC | CSAREESSYNEQFF
TRBJ1-5 | TRBV28 | - | many | TGTGCCAGCAGTTTTATCGGGGGCAATCAGCCCCAGCATTTT | CASSFIGGNQPQHF
TRBJ2-5 | TRBV5-6 | - | - | TGTGCCAGCAGCCCGGGGACGGTCCAAGAGACCCAGTACTTC | CASSPGTVQETQYF
TRBJ1-5 | TRBV5-5 | - | many | TGTGCCAGCAGCCCCCCGGGGAACAATCAGCCCCAGCATTTT | CASSPPGNNQPQHF
TRBJ2-7 | TRBV20-1 | TRBD1 | - | TGCAGTGCTAGAGAGGGACAGAGCTTCTACGAGCAGTACTTC | CSAREGQSFYEQYF
TRBJ2-7 | TRBV20-1 | TRBD1 | many | TGCAGTGCTAGAGCAGGGGGTTCCTACGAGCAGTACTTC | CSARAGGSYEQYF
TRBJ1-1 | TRBV12-3/TRBV12-4 | - | many | TGTGCCAGCAGCCCTCGCGGGGCCGGGGTGAACACTGAAGCTTTCTTT | CASSPRGAGVNTEAFF
TRBJ1-2 | TRBV12-3/TRBV12-4 | TRBD1 | many | TGTGCCAGCAGTTTAGTAACAGGGGTCTATGGCTACACCTTC | CASSLVTGVYGYTF
TRBJ2-7 | TRBV10-3 | - | few | TGTGCCATCAGTTGGGAAATGACTCACGAGCAGTACTTC | CAISWEMTHEQYF
TRBJ1-4 | TRBV6-1 | - | many | TGTGCCAGCAGTCTTACTGTGGGGGTTGGTGAAAAACTGTTTTTT | CASSLTVGVGEKLFF
TRBJ2-3 | TRBV11-3 | - | few | TGTGCCAGTTCCTTTAGGGGATCTAGCACAGATACGCAGTATTTT | CASSFRGSSTDTQYF
TRBJ1-5 | TRBV28 | - | many | TGTGCCAGCACCCCCCCGACAAATCAGCCCCAGCATTTT | CASTPPTNQPQHF
TRBJ2-1 | TRBV15 | TRBD1 | many | TGTGCCACCAGAACCGGGACAGGGTTTAATAATGAGCAGTTCTTC | CATRTGTGFNNEQFF
TRBJ1-2 | TRBV5-1 | - | few | TGCGCCAGCAGCCGGCAGGCAGGGACAAACTATGGCTACACCTTC | CASSRQAGTNYGYTF
TRBJ1-1 | TRBV28 | - | many | TGTGCCAGCGATAGTTTGGGCACTGAAGCTTTCTTT | CASDSLGTEAFF
TRBJ2-7 | TRBV6-1 | - | many | TGTGCCAGCAACTTCCACGGGACTGGATCCTACGAGCAGTACTTC | CASNFHGTGSYEQYF
TRBJ2-3 | TRBV6-6 | TRBD2 | many | TGTGCCAGCAGTTACTACCTAGCGGGGCGCGCTAGCACAGATACGCAGTATTTT | CASSYYLAGRASTDTQYF
TRBJ2-1 | TRBV20-1 | - | many | TGCAGTGCTAGAAGGGGTAGGGCCTTCAATGAGCAGTTCTTC | CSARRGRAFNEQFF
TRBJ2-7 | TRBV6-1 | TRBD2 | many | TGTGCCAGCAGTTCGACTAGCGGGTTTTCCTACGAGCAGTACTTC | CASSSTSGFSYEQYF
TRBJ1-6 | TRBV2 | - | many | TGTGCCAGCAAGGACGTACCCTATAATTCACCCCTCCACTTT | CASKDVPYNSPLHF
TRBJ1-5 | TRBV7-2 | - | many | TGTGCCAGCAGCTTATCAGCGGCTAGCAATCAGCCCCAGCATTTT | CASSLSAASNQPQHF
TRBJ1-1 | TRBV11-2 | - | - | TGTGCCAGCAGCTTAGGATGGGGCCTTGAAGCTTTCTTT | CASSLGWGLEAFF
TRBJ1-1 | TRBV5-1 | - | - | TGTGCCAGCAGCTTGGTAGGGCGCGCAGGGAACACTGAAGCTTTCTTT | CASSLVGRAGNTEAFF
TRBJ1-5 | TRBV6-1 | - | many | TGTGCCAGCAGTGAAGTCCTTTTCAATCAGCCCCAGCATTTT | CASSEVLFNQPQHF
TRBJ2-7 | TRBV2 | TRBD1 | many | TGTGCCAGCACAGGGGGAAACTCCTACGAGCAGTACTTC | CASTGGNSYEQYF
TRBJ2-1 | TRBV27 | - | many | TGTGCCAGCAGTTCAGAGCCTTACAATGAGCAGTTCTTC | CASSSEPYNEQFF
TRBJ2-3 | TRBV5-5 | TRBD1 | - | TGTGCCAGCCTGACAGGGGGGGATACGCAGTATTTT | CASLTGGDTQYF
TRBJ1-6 | TRBV28 | - | - | TGTGCCAGCAGCCCGAGGGGGGGCGGGAATTCACCCCTCCACTTT | CASSPRGGGNSPLHF
TRBJ1-3 | TRBV12-3/TRBV12-4 | - | few | TGTGCCAGCAGTTACGGCCACTCTGGAAACACCATATATTTT | CASSYGHSGNTIYF
TRBJ2-3 | TRBV19 | TRBD1 | - | TGTGCCAGTAGCCGCTTGACAGGGGAAGATACGCAGTATTTT | CASSRLTGEDTQYF
TRBJ2-1 | TRBV7-7 | TRBD2 | few | TGTGCTAGCAGCTTAGAAGTAGCGGGAGTGTTGGGTGAGCAGTTCTTC | CASSLEVAGVLGEQFF
TRBJ1-4 | TRBV2 | - | many | TGTGCCAGCAGTTATAGTCCCGTCGGGGAAAAACTGTTTTTT | CASSYSPVGEKLFF
TRBJ2-7 | TRBV27 | - | many | TGTGCCAGCAGTTTGGGTTTGGGCTACGAGCAGTACTTC | CASSLGLGYEQYF
TRBJ1-6 | TRBV7-2 | - | many | TGTGCCAGCAGCCCGACGACGGATAATTCACCCCTCCACTTT | CASSPTTDNSPLHF
TRBJ2-7 | TRBV7-2 | - | many | TGTGCCAGCAGCTTAGGTCGATACGAGCAGTACTTC | CASSLGRYEQYF
TRBJ2-7 | TRBV27 | - | few | TGTGCCAGCAGAGCTAGCTCCCTCTACGAGCAGTACTTC | CASRASSLYEQYF
TRBJ1-2 | TRBV30 | TRBD1 | many | TGTGCCTGGAGTCCAGGGGGCCTCTATGGCTACACCTTC | CAWSPGGLYGYTF
TRBJ1-1 | TRBV14 | - | - | TGTGCCAGCAGCCCAAGACAGGTTAGTAGGTACACTGAAGCTTTCTTT | CASSPRQVSRYTEAFF
TRBJ2-1 | TRBV7-8 | TRBD2 | many | TGTGCCAGCAGCTTAATGACTAGCGGGGGGAGCTCCTACAATGAGCAGTTCTTC | CASSLMTSGGSSYNEQFF
TRBJ1-1 | TRBV27 | - | many | TGTGCCAGCAGTTTGGGGCAGGTCACTGAAGCTTTCTTT | CASSLGQVTEAFF
TRBJ1-2 | TRBV9 | - | many | TGTGCCAGCAGCGTAGCAGTGAGCTATGGCTACACCTTC | CASSVAVSYGYTF
TRBJ1-2 | TRBV29-1 | - | - | TGCAGCGTTGAACTCTCGTCTCCTCAGTCCTATGGCTACACCTTC | CSVELSSPQSYGYTF
TRBJ1-1 | TRBV5-1 | - | many | TGCGCCAGCAGCCCGTCGATCGGAGCTGAAGCTTTCTTT | CASSPSIGAEAFF
TRBJ2-2 | TRBV20-1 | - | - | TGCAGTGCCGATAGGAGGGACACCGGGGAGCTGTTTTTT | CSADRRDTGELFF
TRBJ2-1 | TRBV10-1 | TRBD2 | many | TGCGCCAGCAGTAGACTAGCGGGGGGAAGCTCCTACAATGAGCAGTTCTTC | CASSRLAGGSSYNEQFF
TRBJ1-2 | TRBV27 | - | few | TGTGCCAGCAGTTTCGACAGAGAACTACGGTATGGCTACACCTTC | CASSFDRELRYGYTF
TRBJ1-5 | TRBV6-1 | TRBD1 | many | TGTGCCACCCGAACAGGGGGCGGACAGCCCCAGCATTTT | CATRTGGGQPQHF
TRBJ2-7 | TRBV6-1 | - | many | TGTGCCAGCAAACGCCGGGACATCCAGGGACTGAGCTCCTACGAGCAGTACTTC | CASKRRDIQGLSSYEQYF
TRBJ1-2 | TRBV6-2/TRBV6-3 | - | - | TGTGCCAGCAGACCTGGCGGGGTCTATGGCTACACCTTC | CASRPGGVYGYTF
TRBJ1-6 | TRBV7-2 | - | - | TGTGCCAGCAGCGGCAGGGCACCCGGGTCACCCCTCCACTTT | CASSGRAPGSPLHF
TRBJ1-4 | TRBV7-2 | - | many | TGTGCCAGCAGTTACAGGGCTACAACTAATGAAAAACTGTTTTTT | CASSYRATTNEKLFF
TRBJ1-5 | TRBV4-1 | - | few | TGCGCCAGCAGCCAAGTTGGCAGCCAGGTGCCCCAGCATTTT | CASSQVGSQVPQHF
TRBJ2-5 | TRBV7-9 | TRBD2 | many | TGTGCCAGCAGCCCCACGGGGCGGGAGGCAAAAGAGACCCAGTACTTC | CASSPTGREAKETQYF